This is a list of T cell receptor beta chains from one sample in a study of Ad26.COV2.S vaccination and SARS-CoV-2 variants. The data were produced by immunoSEQ multiplex PCR, yet TCRdb's version contains in-frame clones alone and is incomplete. This table has about 440,000 clones, 90% appearing once. Material: peripheral blood, obtained in a trial of Ad26.COV2.S vaccine versus placebo. The receptors were sampled from a person between 18 and 65 years old who received the Ad26.COV2.S COVID-19 vaccine or a placebo. Each CDR3 is given without its conserved first and last residue.

>TRBV27
ASSFQGADTQY
>TRBV13
ASSLSQGYNEQF
>TRBV19
ASSIDGRGEKLF
>TRBV28
ASRPEYRVDTEAF
>TRBV19
ASSRALAGGPGELF
>TRBV6-4
ASSSSGMSTDTQY
>TRBV7-9
ASSRPPTVNTEAF
>TRBV4-3
ASSQDGKTYEQY
>TRBV7-8
ASSSGLAGGGLIGQY
>TRBV9
ASSGRAGGSSYNEQF
>TRBV9
ASSLEGGTGELF
>TRBV4-2
ASSQGAGAYEQY
>TRBV10-3
AITPGRGETQY
>TRBV11-2
ASSFSGGQTTDTQY
>TRBV27
ASSHPGTDTQY
>TRBV5-1
ASSLNRRDEQF
>TRBV29-1
SVEGGTGGETQY
>TRBV19
ASSIPGYEQY
>TRBV28
ASSLSGLNQPQH
>TRBV7-2
ASSSQRQGPSNYGYT
>TRBV5-1
ASSLGRNTDTQY
>TRBV19
ASSLWTGENYGYT
>TRBV7-2
ASSSTTELAPDGDEQF
>TRBV28
ASNQLGQTGLRTDTQY
>TRBV27
ASSPLRGRTYNEQF
>TRBV27
ASSSGGSVTEAF
>TRBV6-2/TRBV6-3
ASSWAYQPQH